Listed here is a single TCR beta chain. Its antigen is still unknown. These data come from a study of cytomegalovirus exposure and HLA in healthy donors. General study points: For presence/absence analyses, sequencing depth was assumed to be roughly uniform across donors. One cluster of highly shared sequence variants probably arose as a sequencing artifact. For most TCR sequences rarity was the rule, although some public TCRs occurred in many donors.

Researchers ran the PCR with 60 Vbeta and 13 Jbeta primers. Sequenced by immunoSEQ multiplex PCR; TCRdb stores in-frame clones only, minus some. The listing records about 52,000 clones. CDR3 size: 17 residues. With V trimmed by 4 bases and J by 3 bases, 5 bases remained unmatched. The germline gives CDR1 MDHEN, CDR2 SYDVKM. This clonotype originated in a woman aged 45-59 years in good health and CMV-seropositive. The source material was PBMCs. The rearrangement links TRBV28 to TRBJ2-2, with 13 bases identical to TRBD2. The DNA for the CDR3 is TGTGCCAGCAGTTCCCCGGGACTAGCGGGGTACACCGGGGAGCTGTTTTTT. It codes for CASSSPGLAGYTGELFF.